The 16 T cell receptor beta chains below come from one sample, sequenced in a study of response to subunit inactivated influenza vaccine. TCRdb processed the RT-PCR reads anew with MiXCR; each CDR3 protein has one entry. This sample carries about 520,000 distinct CDR3 sequences, about 25% of them seen once, and the ten largest clones take approximately 2%. The sequences come from CD4+ T cells sorted from PBMCs, collected roughly 5 days after vaccination. The receptors were gathered from a man in his fifties who received an inactivated influenza vaccine.

The V call is TRBV9, the J call TRBJ2-7; D gene uncertain. Germline loops: CDR1 SGDLS, CDR2 YYNGEE. The CDR3 loop spans 14 amino acids. Deletions cut 0 bases from V and 2 bases from J, with 9 bases between. CDR3 DNA sequence: TGTGCCAGCAGCGTAGGTTTTCAGGCCTACGAGCAGTACTTC. It specifies CASSVGFQAYEQYF. Variable domain in full (rest from reference TRBV9 and TRBJ2-7): DSGVTQTPKHLITATGQRVTLRCSPRSGDLSVYWYQQSLDQGLQFLIQYYNGEERAKGNILERFSAQQFPDLHSELNLSSLELGDSALYFCASSVGFQAYEQYFGPGTRLTVT.

This clonotype showed up just a few times. This sequence joins TRBV4-2 and TRBJ2-1; tentative D call: TRBD1 (6 bases). CDR1 is LGHNA and CDR2 is YNFKEQ in the germline V gene. V lost 0 bases and J lost 5, with 11 bases in between. The CDR3 runs to 15 residues. CDR3 bases: TGTGCCAGCAGCCAAGAGGGGGCCAAGGACAATGAGCAGTTCTTC. It yields the protein CASSQEGAKDNEQFF.

The chain has TRBV4-3 and TRBJ2-3; 8 bases line up with TRBD2. Germline loops: CDR1 LGHNA, CDR2 YSLEER. The CDR3 loop spans 15 amino acids. V shed 0 bases, J shed 3 bases, and the junction held 2 bases outside the gene matches. The CDR3 DNA follows: TGCGCCAGCAGCCAAGATAAGCGGGAGACAGATACGCAGTATTTT. Translating gives CASSQDKRETDTQYF.

This clonotype appeared a few times. The rearrangement joins TRBV7-9 to TRBJ2-7; tentative D call: TRBD1 (6 bases). V was trimmed by 5 bases and J by 2 bases, leaving 10 bases between them. Germline V gene sequence: CDR1 SEHNR, CDR2 FQNEAQ (reference sequence). The CDR3 is 13 amino acids. The CDR3 sequence is CASSETGTYEQYF. As DNA, the CDR3 is TGTGCCAGCAGCGAGACAGGAACCTACGAGCAGTACTTC.

This clonotype is a singleton in its sample. The CDR3 region has the DNA TGTGCCATCGGGCCCGGACAGGGGGCCTACAATGAGCAGTTCTTC. It codes for CAIGPGQGAYNEQFF. The chain recombines TRBV10-3 with TRBJ2-1; TRBD1 matches 10 bases. The V gene's germline CDR1 is ENHRY and CDR2 SYGVKD. V lost 8 bases, J lost 2 bases, and 6 bases stayed unmatched. This CDR3 is built from 15 residues.

V and J are TRBV20-1 and TRBJ2-3; D might be TRBD2 (5 bases). From germline, CDR1 is DFQATT and CDR2 SNEGSKA (reference sequence). V was shortened by 3 bases and J by 0 bases, with 10 bases between the two germline ends. There are 14 residues in the CDR3. The CDR3 region has the DNA TGCAGTGCTAGCGCGGGCCGTAGCACAGATACGCAGTATTTT. Its protein is CSASAGRSTDTQYF.

The V call is TRBV7-3, the J call TRBJ2-1, with 11 bases identical to TRBD2. The length of the CDR3 is 15 residues. Germline assignment: CDR1 SGHTA and CDR2 FQGTGA. The ends lost 0 bases at V and 7 bases at J; junction bases unmatched: 2. This CDR3 reads CASSLTGTSGNEQFF. In DNA, the CDR3 is TGTGCCAGCAGCTTAACCGGGACTAGCGGTAATGAGCAGTTCTTC.

Only a few counts were recorded for this clonotype. The chain uses TRBV4-3 and TRBJ2-7; D gene ambiguous. V gave up 0 bases and J gave up 6 bases, with 9 bases separating them. CDR3 length equals 13 residues. Germline assignment: CDR1 LGHNA and CDR2 YSLEER. The CDR3 DNA sequence: TGCGCCAGCAGCCAAGATCGGTCGGGCGAGCAGTACTTC. Its translation: CASSQDRSGEQYF.

V usage is TRBV6-1 and J usage is TRBJ2-2, with D unclear. This CDR3 is 14 amino acids long. The germline gives CDR1 MNHNS, CDR2 SASEGT. V lost 5 bases and J lost 4, with 11 bases in between. The CDR3, as DNA: TGTGCCAGCAGTAAACCTTGGGGCACCGGGGAGCTGTTTTTT. Protein: CASSKPWGTGELFF.

The V and J genes are TRBV12-3 or TRBV12-4 and TRBJ2-2, with TRBD1 matching over 8 bases. J lost 6 bases, V lost 8 bases, and 5 bases had no gene match. The CDR3 consists of 13 residues. The CDR3 DNA follows: TGTGCCAGCGCGACAGGGGTTGCCGGGGAGCTGTTTTTT. This translates into CASATGVAGELFF.

There are a few counts of this clonotype. This sequence joins TRBV12-3 or TRBV12-4 and TRBJ1-4; no reliable D call. V was shortened by 5 bases and J by 6 bases, with 13 bases between the two germline ends. The CDR3 runs 14 residues. CDR3 DNA: TGTGCCAGCAGTAAACATACCGGGGATGAAAAACTGTTTTTT. Translating gives CASSKHTGDEKLFF.

On this clonotype itself: Because the CDR3 is missing its conserved closing phenylalanine or tryptophan, this is likely a read error. V and J are TRBV6-1 and TRBJ2-2; 7 bases line up with TRBD2. After removal of 4 bases from V and 1 base from J, the junction contained 6 bases not matched to a gene. Germline assignment: CDR1 MNHNS and CDR2 SASEGT. The CDR3 consists of 16 residues. The CDR3 DNA reads as TGTGCCAGCAGTGTAGAAGGACTAGTGAACACCGGGGAGCTGTTTTCT. Translation: CASSVEGLVNTGELFS.

This clonotype was seen a few times. The chain joins TRBV6-2 or TRBV6-3 to TRBJ1-5; D remains unclear. The CDR3 totals 18 residues. The ends were cut back, 3 bases at V and 3 bases at J, with 21 bases in the middle. Germline V gene lookup returns CDR1 MNHEY and CDR2 SVGEGT. The CDR3 nucleotides are TGTGCCAGCAGTTATCTGACGGCAGTTTCAATTCCCAATCAGCCCCAGCATTTT. Encoded protein: CASSYLTAVSIPNQPQHF.

A few counts support this clonotype. The chain has TRBV29-1 and TRBJ2-7; D may match TRBD1 or TRBD2 (5 bases each). CDR3 size: 13 residues. The V end lost 6 bases, the J end lost 3 bases, and 15 bases lay between the germline ends. Looked up from germline, CDR1 is SQVTM and CDR2 is ANQGSEA. This CDR3 is CSVARGTGYEQYF. As DNA, the CDR3 is TGCAGCGTCGCCCGTGGGACGGGCTACGAGCAGTACTTC.

The chain employs TRBV7-2 and TRBJ1-6; no firm D call. The CDR3 loop spans 13 amino acids. Germline CDR1 is SGHTA and CDR2 is FQGNSA. The ends were cut back, 5 bases at V and 9 bases at J, with 11 bases in the middle. The CDR3: CASSLSEGSPLHF. The CDR3 coding sequence is TGTGCCAGCAGCCTCTCGGAGGGTTCACCCCTCCACTTT.

The sample holds a few counts of this clonotype. The CDR3 is CSVGTSGNTDTQYF. The CDR3 nucleotides are TGCAGCGTTGGGACTAGCGGGAACACAGATACGCAGTATTTT. This chain uses TRBV29-1 with TRBJ2-3; TRBD2 matches at 12 bases. The CDR3 totals 14 residues. CDR1 and CDR2 from the germline V gene are SQVTM and ANQGSEA. After removal of 4 bases from V and 2 bases from J, the junction contained 1 base not matched to a gene.